This T cell receptor (beta chain) was identified in a study of cytotoxic CD8 clonotypes in ibrutinib-treated CLL. Study-level background: Patients: about a dozen relapsed/refractory, approximately 16 treatment-naive, fewer than 18 IGHV unmutated. Across samples, productive templates numbered 200,000 to 300,000 and productive rearrangements reached around 98,000 on average.

Using immunoSEQ multiplex PCR, the repertoire was profiled, and TCRdb retains in-frame clones only, with some absent. The repertoire has roughly 200,000 clones, about 75% of them found once; the top ten carry roughly 6.4%. V was trimmed by 2 bases and J by 4 bases, leaving 8 bases between them. This CDR3 has 14 amino acids. Germline V gives CDR1 MNHEY, CDR2 SVGAGI. Findings and caveats of the study: Contraction or stability on treatment characterized the public clonotypes, which were uncommon.

Details on this clone: Its antigen is unknown.

This chain connects TRBV6-5 to TRBJ2-2; tentatively, D is TRBD2 (5 bases). The source is a human donor with chronic lymphocytic leukemia. The material sequenced was PBMCs, taken after 12 months of ibrutinib treatment. The CDR3 DNA reads as TGTGCCAGCAGTTACCACAGCGGCACCGGGGAGCTGTTTTTT. Translated: CASSYHSGTGELFF.